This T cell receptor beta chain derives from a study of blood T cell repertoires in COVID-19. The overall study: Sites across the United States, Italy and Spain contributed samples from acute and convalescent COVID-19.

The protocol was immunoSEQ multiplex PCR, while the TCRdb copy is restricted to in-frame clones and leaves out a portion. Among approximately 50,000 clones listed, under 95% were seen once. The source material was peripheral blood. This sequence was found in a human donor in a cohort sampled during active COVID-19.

The CDR3 bases are TGTGCCAGCAGCTTATTCAGGGCATACACCGGGGAGCTGTTTTTT. This encodes CASSLFRAYTGELFF. The rearrangement joins TRBV5-6 to TRBJ2-2, with D possibly TRBD1 on 5 matching bases. The V end was cut by 2 bases, the J end by 3 bases, with 11 bases between. Germline V gene lookup returns CDR1 SGHDT and CDR2 YYEEEE. The CDR3 length is 15 residues.